The rows below give T cell receptor beta chains drawn from one sample of a study of OX40 agonist ivuxolimab in advanced cancers. TCRdb's copy holds only in-frame clones and misses some; the assay was immunoSEQ multiplex PCR. The sample carries some 45,000 clones, 65% to 90% recorded once. The sequencing used CD4+ or CD8+ T cells sorted from blood, collected in a trial of the OX40 agonist ivuxolimab. These receptors were taken from an adult with an advanced solid tumor such as melanoma, head and neck, liver or kidney cancer. The CDR3 runs from the conserved cysteine through the conserved F or W. The order of the fields is V gene, clone size, D gene, J gene, CDR3 protein, CDR3 DNA. The D gene is left open where the match is weak. Only some rows state a clone size, as once, few, many or a class for expanded clones.

v_gene: TRBV7-8; abundance: NA; d_gene: NA; j_gene: TRBJ1-2; CDR3aa: CASSFVGSDGYTF; CDR3nt: TGTGCCAGCAGCTTTGTGGGTTCAGATGGCTACACCTTC
v_gene: TRBV7-9; abundance: once; d_gene: NA; j_gene: TRBJ2-2; CDR3aa: CASSSEHRGAVF; CDR3nt: TGTGCCAGCAGCTCCGAACACCGGGGAGCTGTTTTT
v_gene: TRBV7-9; abundance: NA; d_gene: TRBD1; j_gene: TRBJ1-2; CDR3aa: CASSRTGGDGYTF; CDR3nt: TGTGCCAGCAGCCGGACAGGGGGGGATGGCTACACCTTC
v_gene: TRBV18; abundance: NA; d_gene: TRBD1; j_gene: TRBJ2-4; CDR3aa: CASSPQGRQGIQYF; CDR3nt: TGTGCCAGCTCTCCACAGGGAAGACAGGGCATTCAGTACTTC
v_gene: TRBV19; abundance: NA; d_gene: TRBD1; j_gene: TRBJ1-5; CDR3aa: CASAWTGGVGQPQHF; CDR3nt: TGTGCCAGTGCCTGGACAGGGGGTGTCGGTCAGCCCCAGCATTTT
v_gene: TRBV5-1; abundance: NA; d_gene: TRBD2; j_gene: TRBJ2-1; CDR3aa: CASSFTGGYNEQFF; CDR3nt: TGCGCCAGCAGCTTCACCGGGGGGTACAATGAGCAGTTCTTC
v_gene: TRBV7-9; abundance: NA; d_gene: NA; j_gene: TRBJ2-7; CDR3aa: CASSLGGGLAYEQYF; CDR3nt: TGTGCCAGCAGCTTAGGGGGGGGGCTTGCCTACGAGCAGTACTTC
v_gene: TRBV29-1; abundance: NA; d_gene: TRBD1; j_gene: TRBJ2-3; CDR3aa: CSVEGGQGSTDTQYF; CDR3nt: TGCAGCGTTGAAGGGGGACAGGGGAGCACAGATACGCAGTATTTT
v_gene: TRBV5-1; abundance: few; d_gene: NA; j_gene: TRBJ1-1; CDR3aa: CASSLDTEAFF; CDR3nt: TGCGCCAGCAGCTTGGACACTGAAGCTTTCTTT
v_gene: TRBV29-1; abundance: NA; d_gene: NA; j_gene: TRBJ2-1; CDR3aa: CSVGGGNYNEQFF; CDR3nt: TGCAGCGTTGGGGGCGGGAATTACAATGAGCAGTTCTTC
v_gene: TRBV7-2; abundance: few; d_gene: TRBD1; j_gene: TRBJ2-7; CDR3aa: CASRNRGSYEQYF; CDR3nt: TGTGCCAGCAGGAACAGGGGTTCCTACGAGCAGTACTTC
v_gene: TRBV18; abundance: NA; d_gene: TRBD1; j_gene: TRBJ1-1; CDR3aa: CASSLGTGLSGEAFF; CDR3nt: TGTGCCAGCTCTCTCGGGACAGGGCTTTCCGGTGAAGCTTTCTTT
v_gene: TRBV7-6; abundance: NA; d_gene: NA; j_gene: TRBJ1-2; CDR3aa: CASSHEAGGYGYTF; CDR3nt: TGTGCCAGCAGCCACGAGGCGGGGGGCTATGGCTACACCTTC
v_gene: TRBV7-2; abundance: NA; d_gene: NA; j_gene: TRBJ2-1; CDR3aa: CASSVSGYEQFF; CDR3nt: TGTGCCAGCAGCGTGTCGGGGTATGAGCAGTTCTTC
v_gene: TRBV5-1; abundance: NA; d_gene: TRBD1; j_gene: TRBJ1-1; CDR3aa: CASRRDSGGIYLNTEAFF; CDR3nt: TGCGCCAGCAGGAGGGATTCAGGGGGCATCTACTTGAACACTGAAGCTTTCTTT
v_gene: TRBV30; abundance: NA; d_gene: NA; j_gene: TRBJ2-7; CDR3aa: CAWSPVVYEQYF; CDR3nt: TGTGCCTGGTCACCGGTCGTCTACGAGCAGTACTTC
v_gene: TRBV5-8; abundance: NA; d_gene: NA; j_gene: TRBJ2-7; CDR3aa: CASSLVGQTREQYF; CDR3nt: TGTGCCAGCAGCTTGGTCGGCCAAACCAGGGAGCAGTACTTC
v_gene: TRBV4-1; abundance: few; d_gene: TRBD1; j_gene: TRBJ2-5; CDR3aa: CASSQEDREETQYF; CDR3nt: TGCGCCAGCAGCCAAGAGGACAGGGAAGAGACCCAGTACTTC
v_gene: TRBV7-8; abundance: NA; d_gene: NA; j_gene: TRBJ2-7; CDR3aa: CASSPTRAARWQYF; CDR3nt: TGTGCCAGCAGTCCGACGCGGGCCGCGCGGTGGCAGTACTTC
v_gene: TRBV7-2; abundance: NA; d_gene: NA; j_gene: TRBJ1-2; CDR3aa: CASSFVGSDGYTF; CDR3nt: TGTGCCAGCAGCTTTGTGGGTTCAGATGGCTACACCTTC
v_gene: TRBV25-1; abundance: NA; d_gene: NA; j_gene: TRBJ1-6; CDR3aa: CASSEYGGRDSSPLHF; CDR3nt: TGTGCCAGCAGTGAATATGGGGGCCGTGATAGTTCACCCCTCCACTTT
v_gene: TRBV4-3; abundance: NA; d_gene: NA; j_gene: TRBJ1-2; CDR3aa: CASSSSPAEGGYTF; CDR3nt: TGCGCCAGCAGCTCCAGCCCGGCCGAGGGGGGCTACACCTTC
v_gene: TRBV11-3; abundance: NA; d_gene: NA; j_gene: TRBJ1-1; CDR3aa: CASSYGRAEAFF; CDR3nt: TGTGCCAGCAGCTACGGACGGGCTGAAGCTTTCTTT
v_gene: TRBV19; abundance: NA; d_gene: TRBD1; j_gene: TRBJ2-4; CDR3aa: CASTLGGLAKNIQYF; CDR3nt: TGTGCCAGTACCCTAGGGGGCTTAGCCAAAAACATTCAGTACTTC
v_gene: TRBV10-3; abundance: NA; d_gene: TRBD1; j_gene: TRBJ2-2; CDR3aa: CAIRPGQGDTGELFF; CDR3nt: TGTGCCATCAGACCGGGACAGGGAGACACCGGGGAGCTGTTTTTT
v_gene: TRBV4-1; abundance: NA; d_gene: NA; j_gene: TRBJ1-6; CDR3aa: CASSQEGDSPLHF; CDR3nt: TGCGCCAGCAGCCAAGAAGGGGATTCACCCCTCCACTTT
v_gene: TRBV9; abundance: NA; d_gene: NA; j_gene: TRBJ1-2; CDR3aa: CASSPSDNNYGYTF; CDR3nt: TGTGCCAGCAGCCCTTCGGACAATAACTATGGCTACACCTTC
v_gene: TRBV21-1; abundance: NA; d_gene: NA; j_gene: TRBJ2-7; CDR3aa: CASSKADPRQYF; CDR3nt: TGTGCCAGCAGCAAAGCCGACCCCCGACAGTACTTC
v_gene: TRBV2; abundance: NA; d_gene: NA; j_gene: TRBJ2-3; CDR3aa: CASSVGGATDTQYF; CDR3nt: TGTGCCAGCAGCGTGGGAGGCGCCACAGATACGCAGTATTTT
v_gene: TRBV2; abundance: NA; d_gene: NA; j_gene: TRBJ2-5; CDR3aa: CASSSGTHQETQYF; CDR3nt: TGTGCCAGCAGTTCCGGGACACATCAAGAGACCCAGTACTTC
v_gene: TRBV6-1; abundance: NA; d_gene: NA; j_gene: TRBJ1-4; CDR3aa: CASLTPGPEEKLFF; CDR3nt: TGTGCCAGCCTGACCCCAGGGCCGGAAGAAAAACTGTTTTTT
v_gene: TRBV4-2; abundance: NA; d_gene: TRBD1; j_gene: TRBJ1-1; CDR3aa: CASSQEVQGVNTEAFF; CDR3nt: TGTGCCAGCAGCCAAGAAGTACAGGGGGTGAACACTGAAGCTTTCTTT
v_gene: TRBV18; abundance: NA; d_gene: TRBD1; j_gene: TRBJ2-5; CDR3aa: CASSPQGGQGETQYF; CDR3nt: TGTGCCAGCTCACCTCAGGGAGGACAGGGGGAGACCCAGTACTTC
v_gene: TRBV6-4; abundance: NA; d_gene: TRBD2; j_gene: TRBJ2-1; CDR3aa: CASSVLAGHEQFF; CDR3nt: TGTGCCAGCAGTGTACTAGCGGGTCATGAGCAGTTCTTC
v_gene: TRBV11-3; abundance: NA; d_gene: TRBD1; j_gene: TRBJ2-7; CDR3aa: CASSFRTGGEQYF; CDR3nt: TGTGCCAGCAGCTTTCGGACAGGGGGCGAGCAGTACTTC
v_gene: TRBV4-2; abundance: NA; d_gene: NA; j_gene: TRBJ1-2; CDR3aa: CASSQERGGGDYGYTF; CDR3nt: TGTGCCAGCAGCCAAGAGAGAGGAGGGGGGGACTATGGCTACACCTTC
v_gene: TRBV7-9; abundance: NA; d_gene: TRBD1; j_gene: TRBJ2-7; CDR3aa: CASSSFPRGQSPYEQYF; CDR3nt: TGTGCCAGCAGCTCTTTTCCACGGGGACAGTCGCCCTACGAGCAGTACTTC
v_gene: TRBV18; abundance: NA; d_gene: TRBD1; j_gene: TRBJ2-4; CDR3aa: CASSPGATGGAWYF; CDR3nt: TGTGCCAGCTCGCCCGGAGCCACAGGGGGCGCGTGGTACTTC
v_gene: TRBV14; abundance: NA; d_gene: NA; j_gene: TRBJ2-7; CDR3aa: CASSQAEVQEEQYF; CDR3nt: TGTGCCAGCAGCCAAGCAGAAGTACAGGAGGAGCAGTACTTC
v_gene: TRBV10-3; abundance: NA; d_gene: NA; j_gene: TRBJ2-1; CDR3aa: CAISPTRNEQFF; CDR3nt: TGTGCCATCAGCCCTACTAGGAATGAGCAGTTCTTC
v_gene: TRBV5-4; abundance: NA; d_gene: NA; j_gene: TRBJ2-3; CDR3aa: CASSLADTQYF; CDR3nt: TGTGCCAGCAGCTTGGCAGATACGCAGTATTTT
v_gene: TRBV9; abundance: NA; d_gene: NA; j_gene: TRBJ2-1; CDR3aa: CASSVDGSIDEQFF; CDR3nt: TGTGCCAGCAGCGTAGACGGGAGTATAGATGAGCAGTTCTTC
v_gene: TRBV6-5; abundance: NA; d_gene: NA; j_gene: TRBJ1-5; CDR3aa: CASSPQSYSNQPQHF; CDR3nt: TGTGCCAGCAGTCCCCAGAGTTATAGCAATCAGCCCCAGCATTTT
v_gene: TRBV6-5; abundance: few; d_gene: NA; j_gene: TRBJ1-6; CDR3aa: CASSRSQGQSPLHF; CDR3nt: TGTGCCAGCAGCCGGAGCCAGGGGCAGTCACCCCTCCACTTT
v_gene: TRBV7-6; abundance: NA; d_gene: NA; j_gene: TRBJ2-2; CDR3aa: CASSLKATGELFF; CDR3nt: TGTGCCAGCAGCTTAAAGGCTACCGGGGAGCTGTTTTTT
v_gene: TRBV25-1; abundance: NA; d_gene: TRBD2; j_gene: TRBJ2-3; CDR3aa: CASSEQTSAPTDTQYF; CDR3nt: TGTGCCAGCAGTGAACAAACTAGCGCCCCCACAGATACGCAGTATTTT
v_gene: TRBV5-1; abundance: once; d_gene: TRBD1; j_gene: TRBJ1-2; CDR3aa: CARGLKGASSGYTF; CDR3nt: TGCGCCAGAGGCTTGAAGGGGGCTTCGAGTGGCTACACCTTC
v_gene: TRBV19; abundance: few; d_gene: TRBD1; j_gene: TRBJ1-5; CDR3aa: CASSSGQGGTQHF; CDR3nt: TGTGCCAGTAGTAGCGGACAGGGGGGCACCCAGCATTTT
v_gene: TRBV7-9; abundance: NA; d_gene: NA; j_gene: TRBJ2-7; CDR3aa: CASSRGVGDEQYF; CDR3nt: TGTGCCAGCAGCCGAGGGGTGGGGGACGAGCAGTACTTC
v_gene: TRBV9; abundance: once; d_gene: NA; j_gene: TRBJ2-7; CDR3aa: CASSVEVGLGYEQYF; CDR3nt: TGTGCCAGCAGCGTAGAGGTGGGGTTGGGCTACGAGCAGTACTTC
v_gene: TRBV5-6; abundance: NA; d_gene: NA; j_gene: TRBJ2-7; CDR3aa: CASSFSGERDEQYF; CDR3nt: TGTGCCAGCAGTTTCTCCGGGGAAAGGGACGAGCAGTACTTC
v_gene: TRBV5-1; abundance: few; d_gene: TRBD1; j_gene: TRBJ2-5; CDR3aa: CASSSLGGQEETQYF; CDR3nt: TGCGCCAGCAGCTCCCTCGGGGGACAGGAAGAGACCCAGTACTTC
v_gene: TRBV19; abundance: NA; d_gene: NA; j_gene: TRBJ1-6; CDR3aa: CASSTPELGNSPLHF; CDR3nt: TGTGCCAGTAGTACCCCCGAGTTAGGCAATTCACCCCTCCACTTT